A selection of T cell receptor beta chains follows, all from one sample in a study of OX40 agonist ivuxolimab in advanced cancers. The method was immunoSEQ multiplex PCR; TCRdb's version includes in-frame clones alone and lacks a portion of them. Of 24,000 or so clones listed, approximately 91% were seen once; the top ten hold almost 50%. Source: CD4+ or CD8+ T cells sorted from blood, taken in a trial of the OX40 agonist ivuxolimab. The receptors here all came from an adult with an advanced solid tumor such as melanoma, head and neck, liver or kidney cancer. Both conserved end residues are part of each CDR3. The size entry is marked missing in some rows and otherwise reads once, few, many or a size class.

>NA|TRBV5-4|TRBJ2-5
CASSSGQSHETQYF
>NA|TRBV2|TRBJ2-1
CASRPTSSLGGNEQFF
>NA|TRBV28|TRBJ1-2
CASSFGQGSHYGYTF
>NA|TRBV2|TRBJ1-5
CASSEQAGNQPQHF
>NA|TRBV7-8|TRBJ2-2
CASSSQGVGELFF
>NA|TRBV29-1|TRBJ2-1
CSGTSGGPHEQFF
>NA|TRBV19|TRBJ1-1
CASSSDINTEAFF
>NA|TRBV2|TRBJ2-3
CASSGPGLSRPDTQYF
>NA|TRBV14|TRBJ2-3
CASSPGRRLGPDTQYF
>NA|TRBV9|TRBJ2-1
CASSATGSHSNEQFF
>NA|TRBV21-1|TRBJ2-7
CASGRQVPSYEQYF
>NA|TRBV10-1|TRBJ2-7
CASSGTGIEQYF
>once|TRBV10-3|NA
CAISESGAYEQYF
>NA|TRBV4-1|TRBJ2-7
CASSPFPGTTSYEQYF
>NA|TRBV7-8|TRBJ2-2
CASSLVGSGELFF
>NA|TRBV18|TRBJ1-1
CASSPVEDMNTEAFF
>once|TRBV5-5|TRBJ2-2
CASSSTTGTGELFF
>NA|TRBV11-3|TRBJ1-4
CASSGTGAPTEKLFF
>NA|TRBV7-9|TRBJ2-3
CASSFGGGLTDTQYF
>NA|TRBV18|TRBJ2-7
CASSPPQGGEYEQYF
>NA|TRBV6-1|TRBJ2-1
CASSGAGGAYNEQFF
>NA|TRBV9|TRBJ1-4
CASSEGDEKLFF
>NA|TRBV11-2|TRBJ2-3
CATNIPGSISADTQYF
>NA|TRBV7-8|TRBJ1-2
CASSLNQGRRDYGYTF
>NA|TRBV4-2|TRBJ2-3
CASSQEWDHTNTDTQYF
>NA|TRBV5-1|TRBJ2-5
CASSLGPGAGWTQETQYF
>NA|TRBV6-1|TRBJ2-3
CASSETGVRAGALTDTQYF
>once|TRBV5-4|TRBJ2-3
CASSLYSGGVASTDTQYF
>NA|TRBV19|TRBJ1-1
CASSISGPEKAFF
>NA|TRBV18|TRBJ1-5
CASSPHHGQPQHF
>NA|TRBV6-1|TRBJ2-2
CASRVGAVGELFF
>NA|TRBV7-2|TRBJ1-1
CASSLDRHTEAFF
>NA|TRBV7-2|TRBJ1-1
CASSLSGNTEAFF
>NA|TRBV6-1|TRBJ1-2
CASSPRGYGYTF
>NA|TRBV9|TRBJ2-7
CASSDPGQGSNEQYF
>NA|TRBV28|TRBJ1-2
CASSSLYQGLHGYTF
>NA|TRBV19|TRBJ2-5
CASSSVRKETQYF
>NA|TRBV5-1|TRBJ1-5
CASSLGDDQPQHF
>NA|TRBV2|TRBJ1-1
CASSVLGYSNTEAFF
>NA|TRBV6-5|TRBJ2-7
CASSYSDQGTQKQYF
>NA|TRBV5-5|TRBJ2-1
CASSLGSGSGVFNEQFF